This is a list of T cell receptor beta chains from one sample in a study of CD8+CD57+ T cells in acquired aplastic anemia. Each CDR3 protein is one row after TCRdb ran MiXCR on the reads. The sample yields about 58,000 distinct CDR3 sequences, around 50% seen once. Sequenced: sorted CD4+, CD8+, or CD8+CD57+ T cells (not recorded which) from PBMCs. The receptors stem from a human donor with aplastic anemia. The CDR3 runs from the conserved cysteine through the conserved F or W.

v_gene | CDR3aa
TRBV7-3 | CASSTDGTGSYEQYF
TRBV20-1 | CSAPPEAGTYNEQFF
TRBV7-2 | CASMGQGARPQHF
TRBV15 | CATSRDRTVAFF
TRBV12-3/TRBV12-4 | CASSPTALVQFF
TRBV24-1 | CATLSDYGYTF
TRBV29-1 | CSVKGQGDTEAFF
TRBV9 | CASTSGSGRPDGEQFF
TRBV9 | CASSAIPAGPGETQYF
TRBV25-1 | CASSPFDRGLGEQYF
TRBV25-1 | CASSGAWETQYF
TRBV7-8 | CASSSETGRYGYTF
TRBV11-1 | CASSTGPRTQYF
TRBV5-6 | CASSFRDPYVDTQYF
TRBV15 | CATRPTNEAGQSF
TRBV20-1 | CSASSIVLAHYEQYF
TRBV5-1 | CASSLVGEGEQYF
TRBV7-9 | CASSLDWAQVYGYTF
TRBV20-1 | CSARGRDRGDSPLHF
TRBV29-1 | CSVELAGGQTYEQYF
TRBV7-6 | CASSLAQLGASTEAFF
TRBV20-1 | CSAWDRASTDTQYF
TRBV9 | CASSDSPEGGGISNQPQHF
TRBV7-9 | CASSRTVGSPLHF
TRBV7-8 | CASSLVVRTVSNYGYTF
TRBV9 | CAGSPGTGGTEAFF
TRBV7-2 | CASSLAAGSYDSPLHF
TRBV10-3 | CAISEFTGNHEQYF
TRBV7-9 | CASSLARASYTEAFF
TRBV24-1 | CATSAVGNDGYTF
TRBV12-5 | CASEGEDYSNQPQHF
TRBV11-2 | CASSLVGTGFGNTIYF
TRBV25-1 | CASRGLLNTEAFF
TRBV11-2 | CASSLRRKETQYF
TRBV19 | CASSTQGSYEQYF
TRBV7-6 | CASSPIDRAYEQYF
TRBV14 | CASSQVLWVRAFF
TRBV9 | CASSVTGNSNSPLHF
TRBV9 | CASSVDAVFGAEAFF
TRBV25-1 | CASSGTGTSSYNEQFF
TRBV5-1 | CASSLGQGAVGYTF
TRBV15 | CATSRDRQGGNEQFF
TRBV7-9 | CASSLDGYNEQFF